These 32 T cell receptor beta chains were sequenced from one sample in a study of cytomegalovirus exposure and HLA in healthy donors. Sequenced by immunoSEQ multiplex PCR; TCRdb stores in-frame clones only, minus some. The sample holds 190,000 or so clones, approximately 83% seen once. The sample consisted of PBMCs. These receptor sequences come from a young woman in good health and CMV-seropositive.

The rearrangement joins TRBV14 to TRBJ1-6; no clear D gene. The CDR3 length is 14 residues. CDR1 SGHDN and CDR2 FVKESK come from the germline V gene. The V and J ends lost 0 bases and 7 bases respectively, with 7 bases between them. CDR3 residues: CASSQESGNSPLHF. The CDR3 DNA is TGTGCCAGCAGCCAAGAATCGGGGAATTCACCCCTCCACTTT.

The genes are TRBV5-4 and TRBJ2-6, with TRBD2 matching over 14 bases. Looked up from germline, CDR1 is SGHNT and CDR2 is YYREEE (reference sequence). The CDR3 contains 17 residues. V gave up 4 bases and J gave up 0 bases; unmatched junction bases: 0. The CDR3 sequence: CASSGTSGSSGANVLTF. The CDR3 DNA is TGTGCCAGCAGCGGGACTAGCGGGAGCTCTGGGGCCAACGTCCTGACTTTC.

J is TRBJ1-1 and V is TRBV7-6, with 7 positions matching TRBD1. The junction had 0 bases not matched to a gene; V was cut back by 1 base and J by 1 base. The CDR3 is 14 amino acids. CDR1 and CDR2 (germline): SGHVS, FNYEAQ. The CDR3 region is CASSLDRGNTEAFF. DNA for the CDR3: TGTGCCAGCAGCTTAGACAGGGGGAACACTGAAGCTTTCTTT.

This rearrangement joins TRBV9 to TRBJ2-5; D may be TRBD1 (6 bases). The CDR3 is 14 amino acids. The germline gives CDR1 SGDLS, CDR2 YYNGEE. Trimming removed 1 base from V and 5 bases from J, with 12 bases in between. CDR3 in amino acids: CASSVYGGLETQYF. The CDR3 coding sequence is TGTGCCAGCAGCGTATATGGGGGCCTGGAGACCCAGTACTTC.

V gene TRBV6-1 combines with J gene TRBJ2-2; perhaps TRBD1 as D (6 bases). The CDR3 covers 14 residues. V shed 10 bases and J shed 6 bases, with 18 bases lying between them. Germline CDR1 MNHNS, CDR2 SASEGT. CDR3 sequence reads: CATNFGTKAGELFF. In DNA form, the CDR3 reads TGTGCCACGAATTTCGGGACAAAGGCCGGGGAGCTGTTTTTT.

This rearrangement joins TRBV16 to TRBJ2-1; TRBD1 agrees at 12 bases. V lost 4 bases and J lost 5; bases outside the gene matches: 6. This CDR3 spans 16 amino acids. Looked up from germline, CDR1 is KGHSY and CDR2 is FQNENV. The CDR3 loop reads CASSRPGQGAHNEQFF. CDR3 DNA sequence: TGTGCCAGCAGCCGGCCGGGACAGGGGGCGCACAATGAGCAGTTCTTC.

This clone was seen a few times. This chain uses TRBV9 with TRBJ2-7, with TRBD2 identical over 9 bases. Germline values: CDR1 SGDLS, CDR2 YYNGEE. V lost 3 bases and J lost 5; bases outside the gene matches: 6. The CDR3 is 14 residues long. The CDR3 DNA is TGTGCCAGCAGCGCGAGCGGGGGGCCTCACGAGCAGTACTTC. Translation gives CASSASGGPHEQYF.

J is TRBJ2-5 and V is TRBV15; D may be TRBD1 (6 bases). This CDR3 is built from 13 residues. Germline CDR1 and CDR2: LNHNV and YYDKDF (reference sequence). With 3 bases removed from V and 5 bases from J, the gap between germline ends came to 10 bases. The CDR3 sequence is CATSSRQVETQYF. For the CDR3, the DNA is TGTGCCACCAGCAGCAGACAGGTGGAGACCCAGTACTTC.

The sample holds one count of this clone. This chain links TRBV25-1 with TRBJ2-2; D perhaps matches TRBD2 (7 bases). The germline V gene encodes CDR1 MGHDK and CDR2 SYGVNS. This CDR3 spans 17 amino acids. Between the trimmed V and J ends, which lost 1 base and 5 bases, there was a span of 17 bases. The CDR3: CASSEWKRGAPTGELFF. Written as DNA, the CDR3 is TGTGCCAGCAGTGAATGGAAACGGGGGGCCCCGACCGGGGAGCTGTTTTTT.

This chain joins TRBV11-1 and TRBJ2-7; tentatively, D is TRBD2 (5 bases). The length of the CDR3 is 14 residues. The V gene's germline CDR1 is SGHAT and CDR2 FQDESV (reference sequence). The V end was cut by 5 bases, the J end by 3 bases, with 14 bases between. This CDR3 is CASSRRGGSYEQYF. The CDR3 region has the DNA TGTGCCAGCAGCCGACGTGGTGGGAGCTACGAGCAGTACTTC.

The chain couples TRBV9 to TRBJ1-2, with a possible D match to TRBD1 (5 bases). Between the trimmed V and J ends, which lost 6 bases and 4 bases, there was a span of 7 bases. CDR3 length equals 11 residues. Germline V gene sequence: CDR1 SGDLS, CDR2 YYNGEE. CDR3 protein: CASKTVYGYTF. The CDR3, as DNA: TGTGCCAGCAAGACAGTCTATGGCTACACCTTC.

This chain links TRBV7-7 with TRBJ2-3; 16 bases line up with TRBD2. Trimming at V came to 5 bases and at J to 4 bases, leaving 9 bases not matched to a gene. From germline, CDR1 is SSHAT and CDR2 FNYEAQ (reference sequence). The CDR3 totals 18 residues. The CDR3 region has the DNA TGTGCCAGCAGCGTGGGACTAGCGGGGGGGAGCAGGGCAGATACGCAGTATTTT. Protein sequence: CASSVGLAGGSRADTQYF.

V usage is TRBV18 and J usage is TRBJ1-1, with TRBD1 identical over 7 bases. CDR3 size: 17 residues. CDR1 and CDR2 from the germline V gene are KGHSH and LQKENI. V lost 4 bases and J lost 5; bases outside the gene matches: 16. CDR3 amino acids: CASSLRTGGGALTEAFF. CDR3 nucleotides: TGTGCCAGCTCACTGAGGACAGGAGGTGGGGCCCTGACTGAAGCTTTCTTT.

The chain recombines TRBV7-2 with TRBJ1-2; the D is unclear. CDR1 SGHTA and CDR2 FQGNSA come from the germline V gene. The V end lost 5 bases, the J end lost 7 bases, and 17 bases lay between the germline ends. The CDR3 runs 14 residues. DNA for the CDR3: TGTGCCAGCAGCGCTAATAATGGAGTCGTTGGCTACACCTTC. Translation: CASSANNGVVGYTF.

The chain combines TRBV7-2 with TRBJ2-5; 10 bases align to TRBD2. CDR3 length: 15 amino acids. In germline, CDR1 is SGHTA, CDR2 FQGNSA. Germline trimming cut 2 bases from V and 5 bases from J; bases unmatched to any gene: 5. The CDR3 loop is CASSLILAGRETQYF. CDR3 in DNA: TGTGCCAGCAGCTTAATACTAGCGGGGCGGGAGACCCAGTACTTC.

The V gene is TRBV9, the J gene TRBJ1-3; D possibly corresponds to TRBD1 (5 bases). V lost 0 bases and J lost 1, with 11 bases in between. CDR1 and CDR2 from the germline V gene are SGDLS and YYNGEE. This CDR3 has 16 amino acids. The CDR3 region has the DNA TGTGCCAGCAGCGTAGTCCCCGGGGGGTCTGGAAACACCATATATTTT. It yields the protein CASSVVPGGSGNTIYF.

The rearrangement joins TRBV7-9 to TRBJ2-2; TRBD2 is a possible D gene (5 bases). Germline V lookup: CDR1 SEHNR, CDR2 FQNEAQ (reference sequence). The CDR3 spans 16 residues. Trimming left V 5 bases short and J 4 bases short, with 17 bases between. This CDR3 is CASSTRTGVGTGELFF. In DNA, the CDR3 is TGTGCCAGCAGCACCCGGACCGGGGTAGGCACCGGGGAGCTGTTTTTT.

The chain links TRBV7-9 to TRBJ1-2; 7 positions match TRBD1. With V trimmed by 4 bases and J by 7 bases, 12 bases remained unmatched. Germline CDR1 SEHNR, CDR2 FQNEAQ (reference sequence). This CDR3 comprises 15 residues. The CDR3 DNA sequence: TGTGCCAGCAGCTCACGACAGGGTGTACTGGGTGGCTACACCTTC. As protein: CASSSRQGVLGGYTF.

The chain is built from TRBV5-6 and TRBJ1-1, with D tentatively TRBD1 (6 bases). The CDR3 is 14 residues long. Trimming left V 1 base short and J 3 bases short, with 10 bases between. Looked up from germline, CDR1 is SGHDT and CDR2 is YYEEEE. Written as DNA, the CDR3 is TGTGCCAGCAGCTTGTTCCCAGGGGACACTGAAGCTTTCTTT. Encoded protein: CASSLFPGDTEAFF.

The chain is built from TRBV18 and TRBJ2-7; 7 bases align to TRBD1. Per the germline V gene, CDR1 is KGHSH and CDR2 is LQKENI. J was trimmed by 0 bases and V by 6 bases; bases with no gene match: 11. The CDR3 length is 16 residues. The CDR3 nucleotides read TGTGCCAGCTCGGACACCGGGACAGCGAGCTCCTACGAGCAGTACTTC. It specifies CASSDTGTASSYEQYF.

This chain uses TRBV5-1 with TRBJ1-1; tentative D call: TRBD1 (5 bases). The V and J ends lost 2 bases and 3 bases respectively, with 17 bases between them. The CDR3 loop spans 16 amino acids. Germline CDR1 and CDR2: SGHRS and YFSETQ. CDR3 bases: TGCGCCAGCAGCTTTCTTGGGAGGGGTGGAGACACTGAAGCTTTCTTT. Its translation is CASSFLGRGGDTEAFF.

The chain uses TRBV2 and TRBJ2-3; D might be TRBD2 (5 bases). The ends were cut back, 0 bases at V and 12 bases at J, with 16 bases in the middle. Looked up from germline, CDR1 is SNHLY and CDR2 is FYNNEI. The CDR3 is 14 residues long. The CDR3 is CASSEATVRGSQYF. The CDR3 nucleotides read TGTGCCAGCAGTGAAGCGACGGTTAGAGGGTCACAGTATTTT.

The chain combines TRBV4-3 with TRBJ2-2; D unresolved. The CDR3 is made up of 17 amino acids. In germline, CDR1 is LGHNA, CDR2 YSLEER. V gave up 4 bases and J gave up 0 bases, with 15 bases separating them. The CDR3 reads CASSPHAISPNTGELFF. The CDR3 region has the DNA TGCGCCAGCAGCCCCCATGCGATATCCCCGAACACCGGGGAGCTGTTTTTT.

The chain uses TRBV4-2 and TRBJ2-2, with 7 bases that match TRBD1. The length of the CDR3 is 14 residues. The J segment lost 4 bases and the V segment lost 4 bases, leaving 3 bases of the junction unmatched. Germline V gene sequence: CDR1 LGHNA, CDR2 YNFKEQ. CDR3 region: CASSLGQLTGELFF. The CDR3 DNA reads TGTGCCAGCAGCCTGGGACAGCTCACCGGGGAGCTGTTTTTT.

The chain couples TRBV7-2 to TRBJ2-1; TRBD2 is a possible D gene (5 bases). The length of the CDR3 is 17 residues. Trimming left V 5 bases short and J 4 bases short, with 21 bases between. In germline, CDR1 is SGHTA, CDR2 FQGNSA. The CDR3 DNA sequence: TGTGCCAGCAGCCCCCGCCGGGTGGGGAGTAGATACAATGAGCAGTTCTTC. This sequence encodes CASSPRRVGSRYNEQFF.

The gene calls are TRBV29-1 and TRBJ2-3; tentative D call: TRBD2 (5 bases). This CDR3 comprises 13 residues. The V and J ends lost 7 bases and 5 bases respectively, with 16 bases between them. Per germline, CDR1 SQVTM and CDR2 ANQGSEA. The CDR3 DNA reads TGCAGCGCCGATGGGAGCGGCGGAGATACGCAGTATTTT. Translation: CSADGSGGDTQYF.

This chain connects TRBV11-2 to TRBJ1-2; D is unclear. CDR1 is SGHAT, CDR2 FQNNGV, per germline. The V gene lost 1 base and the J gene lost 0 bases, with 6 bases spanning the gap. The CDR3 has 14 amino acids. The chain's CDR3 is CASSLGYSNYGYTF. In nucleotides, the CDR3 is TGTGCCAGCAGCTTAGGGTACTCTAACTATGGCTACACCTTC.

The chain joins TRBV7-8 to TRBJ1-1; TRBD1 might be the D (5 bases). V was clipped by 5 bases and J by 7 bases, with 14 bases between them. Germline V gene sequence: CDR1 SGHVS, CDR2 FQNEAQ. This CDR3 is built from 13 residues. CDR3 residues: CASSTGGTLEAFF. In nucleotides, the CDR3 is TGTGCCAGCAGCACCGGAGGGACCCTTGAAGCTTTCTTT.

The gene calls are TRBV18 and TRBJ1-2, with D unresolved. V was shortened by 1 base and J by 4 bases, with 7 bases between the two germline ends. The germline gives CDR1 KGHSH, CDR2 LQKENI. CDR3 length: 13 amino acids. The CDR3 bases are TGTGCCAGCTCACCACTGGCAGTCTATGGCTACACCTTC. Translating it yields CASSPLAVYGYTF.

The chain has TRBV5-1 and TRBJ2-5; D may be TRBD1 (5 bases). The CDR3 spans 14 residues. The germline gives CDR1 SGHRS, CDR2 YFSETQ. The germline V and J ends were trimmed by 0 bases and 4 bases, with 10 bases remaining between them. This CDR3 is CASSLDSQGETQYF. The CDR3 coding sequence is TGCGCCAGCAGCTTGGATTCGCAGGGAGAGACCCAGTACTTC.

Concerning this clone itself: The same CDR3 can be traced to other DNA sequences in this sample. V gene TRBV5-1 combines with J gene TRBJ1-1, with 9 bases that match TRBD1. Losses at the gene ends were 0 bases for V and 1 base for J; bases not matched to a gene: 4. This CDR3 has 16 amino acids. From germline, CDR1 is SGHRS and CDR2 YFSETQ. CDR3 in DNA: TGCGCCAGCAGCTTGGCACAGGGGGCGGGGAACACTGAAGCTTTCTTT. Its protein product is CASSLAQGAGNTEAFF. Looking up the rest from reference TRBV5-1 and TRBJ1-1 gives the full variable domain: KAGVTQTPRYLIKTRGQQVTLSCSPISGHRSVSWYQQTPGQGLQFLFEYFSETQRNKGNFPGRFSGRQFSNSRSEMNVSTLELGDSALYLCASSLAQGAGNTEAFFGQGTRLTVV.

CDR3 in DNA: TGCGCCAGCAGCTTGGGGGGGCCGGACGAGCAGTACTTC. It specifies CASSLGGPDEQYF. This chain joins TRBV5-1 and TRBJ2-7; TRBD1 might be the D (6 bases). The germline V gene has CDR1 SGHRS and CDR2 YFSETQ. Trimming took off 0 bases at V and 5 bases at J, with 9 bases between the two ends. This CDR3 region has 13 residues.